These T cell receptor beta chains were read from a single sample in a study of T cell repertoires and HLA-DP antigens. For these TCRs, the target antigens are not known. Generated by immunoSEQ multiplex PCR, the TCRdb table keeps only in-frame clones and is missing some. Here the sample spans around 110,000 clones, approximately 92% being singletons. Sequencing was performed on CD4+ T cells from PBMCs. Receptors were obtained from a woman between 18 and 29 years old in good health and CMV-seronegative. Both conserved end residues are part of each CDR3. Fields, in order: J gene, clone size, V gene, D gene, CDR3 protein, CDR3 DNA. A D gene is named only where the DNA matches it firmly. The size field is filled for only some rows; it gives once, few, many or a size class.

TRBJ1-2 | - | TRBV6-5 | - | CASSYRAAYGYTF | TGTGCCAGCAGTTACCGGGCGGCCTATGGCTACACCTTC
TRBJ2-2 | - | TRBV6-6 | - | CASSKITGELFF | TGTGCCAGCAGTAAAATCACCGGGGAGCTGTTTTTT
TRBJ1-5 | - | TRBV7-2 | - | CASSLRSGRGSYQPQHF | TGTGCCAGCAGCTTACGTTCGGGCCGGGGTTCATATCAGCCCCAGCATTTT
TRBJ2-1 | - | TRBV6-5 | TRBD1 | CAIRDRYNEQFF | TGTGCCATCCGGGACAGATACAATGAGCAGTTCTTC
TRBJ1-1 | - | TRBV5-1 | - | CASSLQGYTEAFF | TGCGCCAGCAGCTTACAGGGTTACACTGAAGCTTTCTTT
TRBJ2-7 | - | TRBV7-3 | - | CASSLTGDATYEQYF | TGTGCCAGCAGCCTTACAGGTGACGCTACCTACGAGCAGTACTTC
TRBJ1-4 | - | TRBV28 | - | CASSLSPDEKLFF | TGTGCCAGCAGCTTAAGCCCGGATGAAAAACTGTTTTTT
TRBJ2-1 | - | TRBV30 | - | CAWSEAATSYNEQFF | TGTGCCTGGAGTGAGGCCGCAACCTCCTACAATGAGCAGTTCTTC
TRBJ1-2 | once | TRBV7-2 | - | CASSLVAGAYGYTF | TGTGCCAGCAGCTTAGTAGCAGGGGCCTATGGCTACACCTTC
TRBJ1-1 | - | TRBV6-6 | TRBD1 | CASNRPGTALNTEAFF | TGTGCCAGCAATCGTCCCGGGACAGCCTTGAACACTGAAGCTTTCTTT
TRBJ1-5 | - | TRBV28 | TRBD1 | CASSPRDRVNQPQHF | TGTGCCAGCAGTCCTCGGGACAGGGTAAATCAGCCCCAGCATTTT
TRBJ1-3 | - | TRBV28 | - | CASSRGGAGNTIYF | TGTGCCAGCAGTCGAGGGGGGGCTGGAAACACCATATATTTT
TRBJ2-7 | - | TRBV2 | TRBD1 | CASSRLRDRGSEQYF | TGTGCCAGCAGTCGCCTCCGGGACAGGGGGTCCGAGCAGTACTTC
TRBJ1-5 | few | TRBV6-6 | - | CASGHRDQPQHF | TGTGCCAGCGGGCATAGGGATCAGCCCCAGCATTTT
TRBJ1-5 | - | TRBV6-1 | - | CASSEGSKWGQPQHF | TGTGCCAGCAGTGAAGGGTCCAAGTGGGGTCAGCCCCAGCATTTT
TRBJ1-4 | - | TRBV18 | - | CASSPPGSRGEKLFF | TGTGCCAGCTCACCACCAGGGTCACGCGGAGAAAAACTGTTTTTT
TRBJ2-4 | - | TRBV6-5 | TRBD2 | CASTNGGGHIQYF | TGTGCCAGCACCAATGGGGGGGGTCACATTCAGTACTTC
TRBJ2-3 | - | TRBV4-1 | TRBD1 | CASSQVGTGRSDTQYF | TGCGCCAGCAGCCAAGTAGGGACAGGGAGATCAGATACGCAGTATTTT
TRBJ2-5 | - | TRBV7-3 | - | CASSSTGIQETQYF | TGTGCCAGCAGCTCTACAGGGATCCAAGAGACCCAGTACTTC
TRBJ2-7 | - | TRBV7-2 | - | CASSRIGQSYEGQYF | TGTGCCAGCAGCCGTATCGGACAAAGCTACGAAGGGCAGTACTTC
TRBJ2-5 | - | TRBV7-2 | TRBD2 | CASRGGSETQYF | TGTGCCAGCAGGGGGGGGTCGGAGACCCAGTACTTC
TRBJ1-4 | - | TRBV25-1 | - | CASSDGTREKLFF | TGTGCCAGCAGTGATGGGACACGGGAAAAACTGTTTTTT
TRBJ2-1 | - | TRBV6-5 | - | CASSYSEGFTEQFF | TGTGCCAGCAGTTACTCGGAGGGCTTTACTGAGCAGTTCTTC
TRBJ1-3 | - | TRBV4-1 | - | CASSQGALGFPGNTIYF | TGCGCCAGCAGCCAAGGTGCCCTGGGGTTCCCTGGAAACACCATATATTTT
TRBJ2-3 | - | TRBV7-3 | TRBD1 | CASSYRTGSFVTDTQYF | TGTGCCAGCAGCTATAGGACAGGGAGTTTTGTCACAGATACGCAGTATTTT
TRBJ1-2 | - | TRBV6-1 | - | CASTIYRDTNYGYTF | TGTGCCAGCACTATCTACCGGGACACTAACTATGGCTACACCTTC
TRBJ1-3 | - | TRBV28 | - | CASREDPYGNTIYF | TGTGCCAGCAGAGAGGATCCTTATGGAAACACCATATATTTT
TRBJ2-2 | - | TRBV10-1 | TRBD1 | CASSESGTGDTGELFF | TGCGCCAGCAGTGAATCCGGGACAGGGGACACCGGGGAGCTGTTTTTT
TRBJ2-7 | - | TRBV19 | - | CASSSRTENYEQYF | TGTGCCAGTAGTTCCCGGACGGAGAACTACGAGCAGTACTTC
TRBJ1-5 | - | TRBV19 | - | CASSIQTSRGGTGNQPQHF | TGTGCCAGTAGTATTCAAACTAGTCGGGGGGGTACAGGCAATCAGCCCCAGCATTTT
TRBJ1-5 | - | TRBV4-3 | - | CASSQVRDINQPQHF | TGCGCCAGCAGCCAAGTTCGGGACATAAATCAGCCCCAGCATTTT
TRBJ1-2 | - | TRBV11-3 | - | CASTLRRAPAYGYTF | TGTGCCAGCACATTACGCCGGGCCCCCGCTTATGGCTACACCTTC
TRBJ2-2 | - | TRBV18 | - | CASSSNPEQVNTGELFF | TGTGCCAGCTCATCAAATCCGGAACAGGTGAACACCGGGGAGCTGTTTTTT
TRBJ2-1 | - | TRBV7-2 | - | CASSLETGVYNEQFF | TGTGCCAGCAGCTTAGAGACAGGAGTTTACAATGAGCAGTTCTTC
TRBJ2-7 | - | TRBV29-1 | TRBD1 | CSAQGQGYEQYF | TGCAGCGCCCAGGGACAGGGCTACGAGCAGTACTTC
TRBJ1-4 | once | TRBV5-4 | TRBD1 | CASSSDRVREKLFF | TGTGCCAGCAGCTCGGACAGGGTTAGAGAAAAACTGTTTTTT
TRBJ2-3 | - | TRBV19 | - | CASSIDPRTDTQYF | TGTGCCAGTAGTATAGATCCCCGCACAGATACGCAGTATTTT
TRBJ2-3 | - | TRBV7-6 | - | CASARAVDTQYF | TGTGCCAGCGCGAGGGCAGTAGATACGCAGTATTTT
TRBJ2-3 | - | TRBV11-2 | - | CASSLKGGGGTDTQYF | TGTGCCAGCAGCTTAAAGGGTGGTGGAGGCACAGATACGCAGTATTTT
TRBJ1-5 | once | TRBV6-6 | - | CASSWTVRINQPQHF | TGTGCCAGCAGTTGGACAGTAAGAATCAATCAGCCCCAGCATTTT
TRBJ2-3 | once | TRBV12-5 | - | CASGLGASTDTQYF | TGTGCTAGTGGTTTGGGGGCGAGCACAGATACGCAGTATTTT
TRBJ2-3 | once | TRBV2 | TRBD1 | CAKKGQGELDTQYF | TGTGCCAAGAAGGGACAGGGGGAGCTAGATACGCAGTATTTT
TRBJ1-1 | - | TRBV5-1 | - | CASRPPGTGTEAFF | TGCGCCAGCAGGCCCCCAGGGACCGGCACTGAAGCTTTCTTT
TRBJ1-1 | - | TRBV6-6 | TRBD1 | CATLPGTANTEAFF | TGTGCCACCCTACCCGGGACAGCAAACACTGAAGCTTTCTTT
TRBJ1-1 | - | TRBV12-2 | - | CASRLFKGGGDTEAFF | TGTGCAAGTCGCTTATTCAAAGGGGGGGGCGACACTGAAGCTTTCTTT
TRBJ2-5 | - | TRBV7-6 | - | CASSWYQETQYF | TGTGCCAGCAGCTGGTACCAAGAGACCCAGTACTTC
TRBJ2-1 | - | TRBV18 | - | CASSDSRGSNEQFF | TGTGCCAGCTCTGACTCCCGCGGGTCCAATGAGCAGTTCTTC
TRBJ1-6 | - | TRBV28 | - | CASRTRRHPLHF | TGTGCCAGCAGAACGAGGCGGCACCCCCTCCACTTT
TRBJ1-3 | - | TRBV27 | - | CASRMSSGNTIYF | TGTGCCAGCAGGATGAGCTCTGGAAACACCATATATTTT
TRBJ2-5 | - | TRBV5-1 | - | CASRKVPQQETQYF | TGCGCCAGCAGAAAGGTGCCCCAGCAAGAGACCCAGTACTTC
TRBJ1-2 | once | TRBV7-3 | - | CASSALRGDYGYTF | TGTGCCAGCAGCGCCCTGAGGGGCGACTATGGCTACACCTTC
TRBJ2-1 | - | TRBV9 | TRBD1 | CASSGTGTENEQFF | TGTGCCAGCAGCGGGACAGGGACAGAAAATGAGCAGTTCTTC
TRBJ2-1 | - | TRBV5-4 | - | CASSRQKNNEQFF | TGTGCCAGCAGCCGCCAGAAGAACAATGAGCAGTTCTTC
TRBJ2-3 | - | TRBV29-1 | - | CSVVPPDTQYF | TGCAGCGTTGTCCCCCCAGATACGCAGTATTTT